This T cell receptor beta chain originates from a study of identical twins. Trimming took 5 bases from V and 2 from J; bases not matched to a gene: 4. Germline-derived CDR1 and CDR2 are MNHNS and SASEGT. The CDR3 covers 14 residues. TCRdb re-analysed the 5' RACE reads in MiXCR, keeping a single row per CDR3 protein. The profile covers 470,000 or so distinct CDR3 sequences, with 20% to 25% appearing a single time and over 2.5% taken by the ten largest. This clonotype was seen a handful of times. The same sample was also studied in work on T cells expressing NK-cell markers. That source adds: Among eight sequenced donors, seven carried HCMV seropositivity while one was seronegative.

The material sequenced was CD4+ T cells sorted from blood. The gene calls are TRBV6-1 and TRBJ1-2; 8 nucleotides align to TRBD1. The TCR originated in a woman younger than 35 in good health. The DNA for the CDR3 is TGTGCCAGCAGTAGGGGACAGGAAAACTATGGCTACACCTTC. Its protein is CASSRGQENYGYTF.